This T cell receptor (beta chain) was sequenced during a study of shared clonotypes between healthy human individuals. General study results and limits: The sharing of 5% to 5.5% of naive CD4 clonotypes was seen across a handful of donors.

The run depth of the assay was deep. Profiled with immunoSEQ multiplex PCR; TCRdb holds only in-frame clones, not every one. The table shows about 1.5 million clones, with roughly 96% occurring only once. This CDR3 has 15 residues. CDR1 is SGHTA, CDR2 FQGNSA, per germline. The J segment lost 4 bases and the V segment lost 5 bases, leaving 7 bases of the junction unmatched. With respect to this clone: Its antigen is not known.

The receptor was derived from a man in his thirties or forties in good health. The genes are TRBV7-2 and TRBJ2-4, with TRBD2 matching 8 bases. The source material was naive CD4+ T cells sorted from blood. Subset noted: CD45RA+ positively selected. The CDR3 sequence is CASSPQTSVKNIQYF. Written as DNA, the CDR3 is TGTGCCAGCAGCCCCCAGACTAGCGTAAAAAACATTCAGTACTTC. The full variable domain, with the rest looked up from reference TRBV7-2 and TRBJ2-4, is GAGVSQSPSNKVTEKGKDVELRCDPISGHTALYWYRQSLGQGLEFLIYFQGNSAPDKSGLPSDRFSAERTGGSVSTLTIQRTQQEDSAVYLCASSPQTSVKNIQYFGAGTRLSVL.